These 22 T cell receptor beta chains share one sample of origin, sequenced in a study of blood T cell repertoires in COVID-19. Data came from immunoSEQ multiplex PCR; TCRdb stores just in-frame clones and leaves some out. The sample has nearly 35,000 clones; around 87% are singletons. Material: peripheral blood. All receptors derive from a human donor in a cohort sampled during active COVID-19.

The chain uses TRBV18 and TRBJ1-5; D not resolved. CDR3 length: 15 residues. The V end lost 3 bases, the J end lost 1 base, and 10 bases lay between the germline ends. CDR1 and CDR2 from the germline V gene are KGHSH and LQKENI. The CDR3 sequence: CASSPVGLSNQPQHF. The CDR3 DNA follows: TGTGCCAGCTCACCGGTCGGTCTGAGCAATCAGCCCCAGCATTTT.

The CDR3 region has the DNA TGCAGCGTCCCACTCGGGTCCCAAGAGACCCAGTACTTC. Protein sequence: CSVPLGSQETQYF. This rearrangement joins TRBV29-1 to TRBJ2-5, with D unresolved. Germline lookup yields CDR1 SQVTM and CDR2 ANQGSEA. The CDR3 runs to 13 residues. Trimming took 6 bases from V and 1 from J, leaving 12 bases between them.

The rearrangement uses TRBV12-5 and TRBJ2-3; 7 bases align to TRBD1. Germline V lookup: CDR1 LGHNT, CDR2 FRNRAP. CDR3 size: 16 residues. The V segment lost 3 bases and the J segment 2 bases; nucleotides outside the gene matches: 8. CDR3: CASGLIRGIITDTQYF. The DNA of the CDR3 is TGTGCTAGTGGTTTAATCAGGGGGATTATCACAGATACGCAGTATTTT.

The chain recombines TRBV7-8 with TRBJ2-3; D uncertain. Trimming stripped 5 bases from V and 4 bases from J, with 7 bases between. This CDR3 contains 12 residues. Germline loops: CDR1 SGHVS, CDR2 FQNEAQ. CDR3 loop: CASSRPADTQYF. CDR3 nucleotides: TGTGCCAGCAGCCGCCCCGCAGATACGCAGTATTTT. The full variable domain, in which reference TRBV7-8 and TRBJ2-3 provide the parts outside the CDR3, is GAGVSQSPRYKVAKRGQDVALRCDPISGHVSLFWYQQALGQGPEFLTYFQNEAQLDKSGLPSDRFFAERPEGSVSTLKIQRTQQEDSAVYLCASSRPADTQYFGPGTRLTVL.

The CDR3 here is CASYGTGQVRAFF. DNA of the CDR3: TGTGCCAGCTACGGGACAGGGCAAGTGCGAGCTTTCTTT. The chain joins TRBV6-5 to TRBJ1-1; 9 positions agree with TRBD1. CDR3 length equals 13 residues. The junction had 11 bases not matched to a gene; V was cut back by 8 bases and J by 10 bases. Germline CDR1 reads MNHEY; CDR2 reads SVGAGI.

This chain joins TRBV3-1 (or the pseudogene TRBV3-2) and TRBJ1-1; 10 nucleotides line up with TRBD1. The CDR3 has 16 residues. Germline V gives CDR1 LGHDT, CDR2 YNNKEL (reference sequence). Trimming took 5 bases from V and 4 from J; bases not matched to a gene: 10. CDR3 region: CASSTWSGTGVTEAFF. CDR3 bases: TGTGCCAGCAGCACCTGGTCCGGGACAGGGGTCACTGAAGCTTTCTTT.

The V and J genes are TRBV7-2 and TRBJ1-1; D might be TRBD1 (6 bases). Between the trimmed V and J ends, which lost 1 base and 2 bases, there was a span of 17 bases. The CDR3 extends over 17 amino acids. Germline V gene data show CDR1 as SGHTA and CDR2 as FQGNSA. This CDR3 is CASSLVGGGRTNTEAFF. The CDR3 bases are TGTGCCAGCAGCTTAGTGGGGGGCGGGAGAACCAACACTGAAGCTTTCTTT.

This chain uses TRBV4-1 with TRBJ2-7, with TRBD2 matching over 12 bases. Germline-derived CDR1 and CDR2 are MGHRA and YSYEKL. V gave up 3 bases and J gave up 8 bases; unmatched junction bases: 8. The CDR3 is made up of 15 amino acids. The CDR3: CASSHGITSGGKQYF. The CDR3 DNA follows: TGCGCCAGCAGCCATGGCATCACTAGCGGGGGGAAGCAGTACTTC.

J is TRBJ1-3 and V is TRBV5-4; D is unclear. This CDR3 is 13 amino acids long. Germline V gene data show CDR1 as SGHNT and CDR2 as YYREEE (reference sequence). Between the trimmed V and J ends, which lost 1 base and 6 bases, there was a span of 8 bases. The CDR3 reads CASSLFLANTIYF. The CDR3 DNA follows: TGTGCCAGCAGCTTGTTTTTAGCAAACACCATATATTTT.

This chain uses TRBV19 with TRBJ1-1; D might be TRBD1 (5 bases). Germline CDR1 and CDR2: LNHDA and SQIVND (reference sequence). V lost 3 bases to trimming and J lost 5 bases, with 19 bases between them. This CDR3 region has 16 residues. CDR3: CASSISRGTVGTEAFF. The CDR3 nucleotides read TGTGCCAGTAGTATTTCACGGGGGACCGTCGGGACTGAAGCTTTCTTT.

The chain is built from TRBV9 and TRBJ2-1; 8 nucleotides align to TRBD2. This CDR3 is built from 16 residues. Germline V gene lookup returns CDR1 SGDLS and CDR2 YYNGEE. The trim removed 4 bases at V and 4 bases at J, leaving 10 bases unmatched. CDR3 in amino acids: CASSTTGGPGYNEQFF. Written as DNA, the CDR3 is TGTGCCAGCAGCACGACGGGGGGGCCCGGGTACAATGAGCAGTTCTTC.

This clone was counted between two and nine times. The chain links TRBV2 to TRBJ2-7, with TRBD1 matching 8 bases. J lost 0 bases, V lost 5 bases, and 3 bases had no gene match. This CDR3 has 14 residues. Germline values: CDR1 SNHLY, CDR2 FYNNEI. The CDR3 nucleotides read TGTGCCAGCAGTCGACAGGGGAGCTCCTACGAGCAGTACTTC. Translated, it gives CASSRQGSSYEQYF.

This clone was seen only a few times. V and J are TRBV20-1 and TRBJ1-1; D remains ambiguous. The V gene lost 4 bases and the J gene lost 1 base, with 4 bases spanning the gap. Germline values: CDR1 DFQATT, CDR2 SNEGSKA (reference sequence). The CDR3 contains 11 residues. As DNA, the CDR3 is TGCAGTGCTACACAGAACACTGAAGCTTTCTTT. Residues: CSATQNTEAFF.

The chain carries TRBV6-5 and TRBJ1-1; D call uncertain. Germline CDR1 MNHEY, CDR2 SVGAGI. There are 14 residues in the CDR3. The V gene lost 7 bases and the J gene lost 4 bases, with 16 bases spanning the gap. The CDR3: CASTREGSITEAFF. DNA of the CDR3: TGTGCCAGCACACGGGAGGGATCAATCACTGAAGCTTTCTTT.

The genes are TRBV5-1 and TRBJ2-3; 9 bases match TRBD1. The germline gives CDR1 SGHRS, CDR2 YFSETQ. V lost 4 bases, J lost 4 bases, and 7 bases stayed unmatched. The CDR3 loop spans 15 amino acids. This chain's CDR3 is CASSKGQGKADTQYF. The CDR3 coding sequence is TGCGCCAGCAGCAAGGGACAGGGTAAGGCAGATACGCAGTATTTT. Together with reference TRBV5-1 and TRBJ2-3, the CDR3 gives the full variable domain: KAGVTQTPRYLIKTRGQQVTLSCSPISGHRSVSWYQQTPGQGLQFLFEYFSETQRNKGNFPGRFSGRQFSNSRSEMNVSTLELGDSALYLCASSKGQGKADTQYFGPGTRLTVL.

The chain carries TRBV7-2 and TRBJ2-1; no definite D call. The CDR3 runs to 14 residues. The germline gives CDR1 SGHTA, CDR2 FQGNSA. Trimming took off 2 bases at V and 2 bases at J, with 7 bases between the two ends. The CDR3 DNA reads TGTGCCAGCAGCTTAATGCCGGCCTACAATGAGCAGTTCTTC. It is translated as CASSLMPAYNEQFF.

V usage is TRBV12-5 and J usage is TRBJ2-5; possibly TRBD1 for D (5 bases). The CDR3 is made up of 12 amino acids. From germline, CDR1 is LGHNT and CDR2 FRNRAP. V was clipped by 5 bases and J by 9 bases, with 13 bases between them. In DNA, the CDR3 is TGTGCTAGTGGTCCCCAACAAGGGGCCCAGTACTTC. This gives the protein CASGPQQGAQYF.

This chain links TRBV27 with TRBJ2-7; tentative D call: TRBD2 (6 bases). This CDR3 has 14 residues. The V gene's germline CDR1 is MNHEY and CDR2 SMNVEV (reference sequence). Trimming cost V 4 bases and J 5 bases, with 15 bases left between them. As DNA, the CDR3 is TGTGCCAGCAGTTCCCGTGGGCGGGGCGACGAGCAGTACTTC. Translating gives CASSSRGRGDEQYF.

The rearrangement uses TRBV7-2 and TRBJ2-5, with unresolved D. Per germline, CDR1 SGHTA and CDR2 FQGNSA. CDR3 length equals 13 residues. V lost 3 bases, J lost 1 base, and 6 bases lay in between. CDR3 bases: TGTGCCAGCAGCTTTTTCCTCCAAGAGACCCAGTACTTC. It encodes CASSFFLQETQYF.

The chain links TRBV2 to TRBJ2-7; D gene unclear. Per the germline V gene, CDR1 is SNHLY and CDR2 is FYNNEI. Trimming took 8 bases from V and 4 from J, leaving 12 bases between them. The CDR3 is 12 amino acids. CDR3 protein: CASGWAWYEQYF. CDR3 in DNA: TGTGCCAGCGGGTGGGCGTGGTACGAGCAGTACTTC.

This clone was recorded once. CDR3 sequence (DNA): TGTGCCAGCTCACCACCCGACTATGGCTACACCTTC. It is translated as CASSPPDYGYTF. The V call is TRBV18, the J call TRBJ1-2; D gene ambiguous. Trimming cost V 0 bases and J 3 bases, with 2 bases left between them. CDR1 and CDR2 from the germline V gene are KGHSH and LQKENI. The CDR3 is made up of 12 amino acids.

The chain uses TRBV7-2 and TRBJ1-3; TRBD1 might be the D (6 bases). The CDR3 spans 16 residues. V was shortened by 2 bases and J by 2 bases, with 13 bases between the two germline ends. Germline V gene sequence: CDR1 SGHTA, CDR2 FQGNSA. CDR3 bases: TGTGCCAGCAGCTTAAAATCAGGGGCAGCTGGAAACACCATATATTTT. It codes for CASSLKSGAAGNTIYF.